This section outlines one T cell receptor (beta chain) sequence together with its context. The sample is drawn from a study of regulatory T cells in long-lasting Graves disease. The CDR3 runs 18 residues. Germline V lookup: CDR1 SGHDT, CDR2 YYEEEE. The junction had 14 bases not matched to a gene; V was cut back by 3 bases and J by 3 bases. Sample time point: newly diagnosed GD, antithyroid drugs for less than 3 months. RNA from PBMCs was the source of the TCR library. CDR3 regions were amplified by Arm-PCR using iRepertoire HTBI primers to build TCR beta libraries. TCRdb fed the multiplex PCR reads into MiXCR, producing one record per CDR3 protein. The repertoire holds 400,000 to 500,000 distinct CDR3 sequences, with less than 15% as singletons. These same records also appear under a second study, on T cells in Graves' hyperthyroidism and ophthalmopathy.

The chain has TRBV5-6 and TRBJ1-1; 10 nucleotides match TRBD1. This sample comprised peripheral blood mononuclear cells (PBMCs), obtained at new diagnosis, from a patient treated with antithyroid drugs. The sequence came from a woman aged 45-60 years with Graves disease. CDR3 sequence reads: CASSSMTGGHMMDTEAFF. The CDR3 nucleotides are TGTGCCAGCAGCTCCATGACAGGGGGCCACATGATGGACACTGAAGCTTTCTTT.